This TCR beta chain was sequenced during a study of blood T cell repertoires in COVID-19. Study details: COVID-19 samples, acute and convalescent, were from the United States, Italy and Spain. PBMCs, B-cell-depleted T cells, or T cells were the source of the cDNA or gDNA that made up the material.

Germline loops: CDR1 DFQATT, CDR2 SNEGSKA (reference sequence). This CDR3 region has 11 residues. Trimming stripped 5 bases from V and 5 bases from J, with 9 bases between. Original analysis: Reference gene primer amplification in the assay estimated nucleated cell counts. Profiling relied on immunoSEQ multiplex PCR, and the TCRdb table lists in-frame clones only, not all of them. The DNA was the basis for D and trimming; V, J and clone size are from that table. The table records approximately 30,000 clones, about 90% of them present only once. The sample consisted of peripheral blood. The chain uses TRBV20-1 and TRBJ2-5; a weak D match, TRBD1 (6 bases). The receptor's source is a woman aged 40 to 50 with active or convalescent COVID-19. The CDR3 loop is CSAGGGETQYF. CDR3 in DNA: TGCAGTGCTGGGGGCGGGGAGACCCAGTACTTC.